The present T cell receptor (beta chain) was sequenced within a study of human thymus T cells (TCRdb year 2020). About the full investigation: The study described the TCR alpha and beta repertoires in under ten infant thymus samples and a few matching peripheral blood samples. The infant donors were roughly 7 to 244 days old, and the cohort included five to seven males and two females.

V drops 2 bases and J drops 4 bases, leaving 21 bases in between. CDR3 length: 17 amino acids, cysteine to phenylalanine. The entry retains the CDR3 DNA only, 51 bases that are in frame from base 1. For CDR1 and CDR2, the germline V gene lists SGHTS and YDEGEE. Here is what the overall study found, with its caveats: Highly overlapping thymic TCR repertoires among unrelated individuals were reported in the related research. On average, roughly 890,000 unique TCRB clonotypes were obtained from thymus samples, compared with 70,000 to 90,000 from blood samples. Usage of V and J gene segments appeared to be biased in both the thymic and the peripheral blood repertoires.

TCRB and TCRAD loci were amplified from a standardized quantity of quality-controlled genomic DNA using the immunoSEQ multiplex PCR assay. The amplicons spanned the V(D)J region and were long enough to cover the CDR3 and allow V and J genes to be identified. Through the commercial immunoSEQ service, the amplicons were sequenced on an Illumina platform. Per the original workflow: Corrections for primer bias and sequencing errors followed previously described methods, while TCRAD and TCRB definitions were based on the IMGT database. Analysis of the repertoires was done with immunoSEQ Analyzer 3.0 and VDJTools and included basic statistics, V/J segment usage, diversity estimates, rarefaction and pairwise overlap. To estimate diversity, the Chao1, ChaoE, Efron-Thisted, Shannon and inverse Simpson indices were applied, and diversity was also estimated on datasets down-sampled to the smallest sample. For repertoire overlap, CDR3 nucleotide sequence, V gene and J gene had to match strictly, and clustering was done by Jaccard-based multidimensional scaling. In TCRdb, the immuneACCESS table is reduced to in-frame sequences with V and J assigned. These tables do not hold every clone; where another copy was compared, an unresolved V gene accounts for under half, and the others remain unexplained. The DNA gave D and trimming, while V, J and clone size come from that table. Here the sample has about 130,000 clones; more than 90% occur a single time. Of the sample, around 0.022% is held by the ten largest clones.

Details on this clone: Its specific antigen is unknown. Base qualities are not provided; no much larger clone lies one nucleotide away.

Thymus tissue was collected as surgical resects that were removed during corrective cardiac surgery. Donors were immunologically healthy infants undergoing open corrective cardiac surgery for congenital heart defects in Finland. After being mechanically released from the tissue, thymocytes were kept at -70 degrees C in pellets of about 8.5-34 million cells. A QIAsymphony instrument was used to extract genomic DNA from the frozen cell pellets. This clonotype was sampled from a boy under two years old with a congenital heart defect but otherwise immunologically healthy. Sequenced sample: thymus tissue. The rearranged chain carries TRBV5-8 and TRBJ1-1; too little of a D gene remains to name it. The sequence in DNA is TGTGCCAGCAGCTTTTCTACTAGAGTGACAACCTCCACTGAAGCTTTCTTT. It translates to CASSFSTRVTTSTEAFF.